These 27 T cell receptor beta chains were sequenced from one sample in a study of cytomegalovirus exposure and HLA in healthy donors. The PCR was carried out with 60 Vbeta primers and 13 Jbeta primers. Some clones are missing from TCRdb's copy, which holds only in-frame ones; the method was immunoSEQ multiplex PCR. The sample contains over 80,000 clones, more than 60% of which appear only once. Material: PBMCs. The receptors shown here come from a man aged 55 to 70 in good health and CMV-seropositive.

In DNA form, the CDR3 reads TGTGCCAGCAGCCAACCCTCAAGGGGGAAGGTGAACACTGAAGCTTTCTTT. Protein product: CASSQPSRGKVNTEAFF. The J gene is TRBJ1-1, the V gene TRBV7-9, with a tentative D call TRBD1 (6 bases). The CDR3 length is 17 residues. Between the trimmed V and J ends, which lost 5 bases and 0 bases, there was a span of 19 bases. Germline-derived CDR1 and CDR2 are SEHNR and FQNEAQ (reference sequence). Together with reference TRBV7-9 and TRBJ1-1, the CDR3 gives the full variable domain: DTGVSQNPRHKITKRGQNVTFRCDPISEHNRLYWYRQTLGQGPEFLTYFQNEAQLEKSRLLSDRFSAERPKGSFSTLEIQRTEQGDSAMYLCASSQPSRGKVNTEAFFGQGTRLTVV.

This clone was seen only a few times. The CDR3 sequence: CASSPRQDNTEAFF. CDR3 DNA: TGTGCCAGCAGTCCTCGACAGGATAACACTGAAGCTTTCTTT. The gene calls are TRBV6-6 and TRBJ1-1, with D perhaps matching TRBD1 (6 bases). CDR1 MNHNY and CDR2 SVGAGI come from the germline V gene (reference sequence). With 5 bases removed from V and 2 bases from J, the gap between germline ends came to 12 bases. The CDR3 has 14 residues.

The gene calls are TRBV21-1 and TRBJ2-2; the DNA was not compared with TRBD2, the D call given in the table. TRBV21-1 constitutes a pseudogene. This CDR3 region has 14 residues. The chain's CDR3 is CASSKLRDTGELFF. The DNA of the CDR3 is TGTGCCAGCAGCAAATTGCGGGACACCGGGGAGCTGTTTTTT.

The chain couples TRBV7-2 to TRBJ2-1; D may be TRBD1 (6 bases). Per germline, CDR1 SGHTA and CDR2 FQGNSA. This CDR3 spans 19 amino acids. V was trimmed by 3 bases and J by 8 bases, leaving 29 bases between them. CDR3 in DNA: TGTGCCAGCAGCTTCCCCTTGCTGAGTAGGCAGGGGCCATCCGATGAGCAGTTCTTC. This codes for CASSFPLLSRQGPSDEQFF.

The chain joins TRBV6-5 to TRBJ2-2; D is unresolved. CDR1 and CDR2 (germline): MNHEY, SVGAGI. Deletions cut 9 bases from V and 0 bases from J, with 8 bases between. The CDR3 loop spans 13 amino acids. The CDR3 here is CASYRPNTGELFF. CDR3 nucleotide sequence: TGTGCCAGTTACAGACCGAACACCGGGGAGCTGTTTTTT.

The chain is built from TRBV30 and TRBJ2-5; D may be TRBD1 (6 bases). The better agreement between TRBJ2-7 and the DNA end casts doubt on the J call. Germline lookup yields CDR1 GTSNPN and CDR2 SVGIG (reference sequence). This CDR3 spans 11 amino acids. The DNA for the CDR3 is TGTGCCTGGACTCAGGGGAACGAGCAGTACTTC. Residues: CAWTQGNEQYF.

J is TRBJ2-7 and V is TRBV7-8, with D perhaps TRBD2 (5 bases). The length of the CDR3 is 14 residues. The ends were cut back, 1 base at V and 4 bases at J, with 11 bases in the middle. The germline V gene encodes CDR1 SGHVS and CDR2 FQNEAQ. CDR3 amino acids: CASSLEASWYEQYF. The CDR3 region has the DNA TGTGCCAGCAGCTTAGAGGCTAGCTGGTACGAGCAGTACTTC.

In its sample, this clone was seen once. V gene TRBV11-3 combines with J gene TRBJ2-2; D uncertain. The germline gives CDR1 SGHNT, CDR2 YENEEA. V was trimmed by 5 bases and J by 1 base, leaving 11 bases between them. The CDR3 spans 15 residues. For the CDR3, the DNA is TGTGCCAGCAGCCCACCACACCAGAACACCGGGGAGCTGTTTTTT. Translated: CASSPPHQNTGELFF.

In this sample, this clone turned up a few times. The rearrangement joins TRBV7-2 to TRBJ2-5, with TRBD2 matching over 10 bases. Germline values: CDR1 SGHTA, CDR2 FQGNSA. Losses at the gene ends were 4 bases for V and 5 bases for J; bases not matched to a gene: 7. The CDR3 runs 15 residues. As DNA, the CDR3 is TGTGCCAGCAGCTACAGCGGGGGGGCCTGGGAGACCCAGTACTTC. Translated, it gives CASSYSGGAWETQYF.

The chain links TRBV7-8 to TRBJ2-3; 10 bases fit TRBD2. Germline values: CDR1 SGHVS, CDR2 FQNEAQ. The length of the CDR3 is 16 residues. Unmatched junction bases numbered 3, after V lost 1 base and J lost 2 bases. The CDR3 DNA follows: TGTGCCAGCAGCTTAGTAGCGGGGGGTAACACAGATACGCAGTATTTT. Residues: CASSLVAGGNTDTQYF.

This clone was recorded only once. This chain uses TRBV4-3 with TRBJ1-6; TRBD1 agrees at 8 bases. CDR1 and CDR2 from the germline V gene are LGHNA and YSLEER. The CDR3 extends over 16 amino acids. The J segment lost 9 bases and the V segment lost 4 bases, leaving 11 bases of the junction unmatched. CDR3 DNA sequence: TGCGCCAGCAGCCCAACCTCGGACAGGGTCGGTTCACCCCTCCACTTT. Its protein is CASSPTSDRVGSPLHF.

This clone was seen a handful of times. The rearrangement links TRBV9 to TRBJ2-2, with D uncertain. Trimming took off 4 bases at V and 2 bases at J, with 3 bases between the two ends. The CDR3 sequence is 12 residues long. Germline assignment: CDR1 SGDLS and CDR2 YYNGEE. CDR3 in amino acids: CASSLNTGELFF. The CDR3 DNA reads as TGTGCCAGCAGCCTTAACACCGGGGAGCTGTTTTTT.

The genes are TRBV10-2 and TRBJ2-7; 7 positions match TRBD2. V lost 4 bases and J lost 3; bases outside the gene matches: 3. The germline V gene encodes CDR1 WSHSY and CDR2 SAAADI. The CDR3 spans 13 residues. Here the CDR3 DNA reads TGCGCCAGCAGTGGGACTAGGGACTACGAGCAGTACTTC. Translating it yields CASSGTRDYEQYF.

The V and J genes are TRBV7-9 and TRBJ2-6; D is possibly TRBD2 (5 bases). CDR3 length: 19 amino acids. CDR1 SEHNR and CDR2 FQNEAQ come from the germline V gene (reference sequence). The V and J ends lost 5 bases and 4 bases respectively, with 24 bases between them. CDR3: CASSLTRLGPTGGANVLTF. For the CDR3, the DNA is TGTGCCAGCAGCCTTACCCGGCTAGGCCCGACGGGGGGGGCCAACGTCCTGACTTTC.

CDR3 in amino acids: CASSESGLNYGYTF. For the CDR3, the DNA is TGTGCCAGCAGTGAGTCAGGCCTCAACTATGGCTACACCTTC. J is TRBJ1-2 and V is TRBV2, with D unresolved. The V and J ends lost 3 bases and 2 bases respectively, with 10 bases between them. Germline CDR1 is SNHLY and CDR2 is FYNNEI. CDR3 length: 14 amino acids.

V usage is TRBV7-8 and J usage is TRBJ2-3; TRBD1 matches 8 bases. The CDR3 extends over 15 amino acids. The junction had 6 bases not matched to a gene; V was cut back by 6 bases and J by 1 base. Germline V CDR1 and CDR2: SGHVS, FQNEAQ. This CDR3 is CASRSPGQGTDTQYF. In nucleotides, the CDR3 is TGTGCCAGCAGGTCACCGGGACAGGGCACAGATACGCAGTATTTT.

The V call is TRBV7-9, the J call TRBJ2-3; D unresolved. The CDR3 is 15 amino acids. Germline V lookup: CDR1 SEHNR, CDR2 FQNEAQ (reference sequence). V shed 5 bases and J shed 4 bases, with 16 bases lying between them. For the CDR3, the DNA is TGTGCCAGCAGCCCCAGAGCCGGCGGCGCAGATACGCAGTATTTT. This codes for CASSPRAGGADTQYF.

The chain joins TRBV4-2 to TRBJ2-5, with 11 bases identical to TRBD1. The better agreement between TRBJ2-7 and the DNA end casts doubt on the J call. CDR3 size: 16 residues. Germline lookup yields CDR1 LGHNA and CDR2 YNFKEQ. The CDR3 sequence is CASSQPGTGGVYEQYF. CDR3 bases: TGTGCCAGCAGCCAACCAGGGACAGGGGGAGTCTACGAGCAGTACTTC.

This sequence joins TRBV2 and TRBJ1-6, with 9 nucleotides matching TRBD1. The germline CDR1 and CDR2 sequences are SNHLY and FYNNEI. The CDR3 is 15 amino acids. V lost 9 bases, J lost 7 bases, and 10 bases stayed unmatched. CDR3 DNA sequence: TGTGCCAGTACAGGGGGCTTTCGATCCAATTCACCCCTCCACTTT. Its protein is CASTGGFRSNSPLHF.

In this sample, this clone turned up once. The V and J genes are TRBV27 and TRBJ1-2, with D unclear. Trimming left V 3 bases short and J 8 bases short, with 13 bases between. CDR1 and CDR2 (germline): MNHEY, SMNVEV (reference sequence). The CDR3 covers 13 residues. In DNA form, the CDR3 reads TGTGCCAGCAGTTTCAGGCCGGCGGGGGGCTACACCTTC. Protein product: CASSFRPAGGYTF.

The chain carries TRBV5-1 and TRBJ1-1; 7 nucleotides align to TRBD1. In germline, CDR1 is SGHRS, CDR2 YFSETQ. The J segment lost 4 bases and the V segment lost 3 bases, leaving 3 bases of the junction unmatched. The length of the CDR3 is 13 residues. CDR3 nucleotide sequence: TGCGCCAGCAGCTCGGGACAGACCACTGAAGCTTTCTTT. This codes for CASSSGQTTEAFF.

This sequence joins TRBV19 and TRBJ2-3; maybe TRBD2 (5 bases). Between the trimmed V and J ends, which lost 3 bases and 6 bases, there was a span of 10 bases. Germline CDR1 and CDR2: LNHDA and SQIVND (reference sequence). CDR3 length: 13 residues. This CDR3 reads CASSIRRRDTQYF. Here the CDR3 DNA reads TGTGCCAGTAGTATTCGCAGGAGGGATACGCAGTATTTT.

V gene TRBV7-3 combines with J gene TRBJ2-5, with D tentatively TRBD2 (5 bases). Germline V gene lookup returns CDR1 SGHTA and CDR2 FQGTGA. V was trimmed by 6 bases and J by 4 bases, leaving 12 bases between them. This CDR3 is built from 13 residues. The DNA of the CDR3 is TGTGCCAGCAGTCCCGGCCGGGGAGAGACCCAGTACTTC. It codes for CASSPGRGETQYF.

This clone came up once. The chain combines TRBV7-2 with TRBJ2-5, with a possible D match to TRBD2 (5 bases). This CDR3 is 13 amino acids long. Between the trimmed V and J ends, which lost 2 bases and 6 bases, there was a span of 10 bases. Germline CDR1 is SGHTA and CDR2 is FQGNSA. The CDR3 loop is CASSLNGIQTQYF. CDR3 coding DNA: TGTGCCAGCAGCTTAAACGGGATCCAGACCCAGTACTTC.

This clone was observed a single time. The genes are TRBV21-1 and TRBJ1-1; the table calls TRBD1, which could not be checked here. TRBV21-1 is shown as a pseudogene. The length of the CDR3 is 16 residues. The CDR3 nucleotides are TGTGCCAGCAGCAAACCGAGAAAGACAGGGAACACTGAAGCTTTCTTT. Residues: CASSKPRKTGNTEAFF.

The chain couples TRBV7-9 to TRBJ2-3; TRBD1 matches at 9 bases. Germline CDR1 reads SEHNR; CDR2 reads FQNEAQ (reference sequence). CDR3 length: 16 residues. The junction had 11 bases not matched to a gene; V was cut back by 7 bases and J by 3 bases. In DNA, the CDR3 is TGTGCCAGCACCCTATGGGCGGGACAGGGAACAGATACGCAGTATTTT. It yields the protein CASTLWAGQGTDTQYF. Supplemented by reference TRBV7-9 and TRBJ2-3, the full variable domain reads DTGVSQNPRHKITKRGQNVTFRCDPISEHNRLYWYRQTLGQGPEFLTYFQNEAQLEKSRLLSDRFSAERPKGSFSTLEIQRTEQGDSAMYLCASTLWAGQGTDTQYFGPGTRLTVL.

The chain links TRBV6-5 to TRBJ1-2; D is uncertain. The CDR3 consists of 16 residues. Germline CDR1 and CDR2: MNHEY and SVGAGI. V was pared by 0 bases and J by 2 bases, with 13 bases between. CDR3 in amino acids: CASSYSFRSLNYGYTF. CDR3 sequence (DNA): TGTGCCAGCAGTTACTCGTTCCGGTCGTTAAACTATGGCTACACCTTC.